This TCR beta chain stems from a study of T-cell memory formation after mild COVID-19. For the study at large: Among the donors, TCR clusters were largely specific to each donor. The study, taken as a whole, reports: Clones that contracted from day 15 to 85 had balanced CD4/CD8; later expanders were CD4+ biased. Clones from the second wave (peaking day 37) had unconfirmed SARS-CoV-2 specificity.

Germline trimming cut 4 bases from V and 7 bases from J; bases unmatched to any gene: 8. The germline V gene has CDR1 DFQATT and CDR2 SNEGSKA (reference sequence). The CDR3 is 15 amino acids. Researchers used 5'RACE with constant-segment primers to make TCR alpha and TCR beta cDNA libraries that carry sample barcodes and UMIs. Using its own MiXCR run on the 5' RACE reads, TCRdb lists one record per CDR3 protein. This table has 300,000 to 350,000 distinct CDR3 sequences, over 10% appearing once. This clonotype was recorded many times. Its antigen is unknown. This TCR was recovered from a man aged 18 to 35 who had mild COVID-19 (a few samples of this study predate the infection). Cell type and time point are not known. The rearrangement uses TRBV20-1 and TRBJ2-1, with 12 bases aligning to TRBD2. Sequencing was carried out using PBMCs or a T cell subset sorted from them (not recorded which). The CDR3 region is CSANPASGGDNEQFF. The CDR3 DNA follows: TGCAGTGCTAACCCGGCTAGCGGGGGGGATAATGAGCAGTTCTTC.